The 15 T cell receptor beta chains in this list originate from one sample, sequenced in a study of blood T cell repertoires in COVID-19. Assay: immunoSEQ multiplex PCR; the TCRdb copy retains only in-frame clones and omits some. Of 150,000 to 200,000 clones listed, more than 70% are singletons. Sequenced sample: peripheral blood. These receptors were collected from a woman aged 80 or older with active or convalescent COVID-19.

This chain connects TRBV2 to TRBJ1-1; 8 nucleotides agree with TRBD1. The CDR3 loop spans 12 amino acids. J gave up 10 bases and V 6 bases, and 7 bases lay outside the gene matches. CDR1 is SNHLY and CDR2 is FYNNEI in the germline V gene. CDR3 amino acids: CASSVGQGSAFF. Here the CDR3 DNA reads TGTGCCAGCAGCGTCGGACAGGGCTCAGCTTTCTTT.

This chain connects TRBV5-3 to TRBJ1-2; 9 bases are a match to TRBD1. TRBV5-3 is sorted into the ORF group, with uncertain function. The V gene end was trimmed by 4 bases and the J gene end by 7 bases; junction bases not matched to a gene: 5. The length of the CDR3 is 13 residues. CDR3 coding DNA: TGTGCCAGAAGCAACGGGACAGGGACTGGCTACACCTTC. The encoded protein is CARSNGTGTGYTF.

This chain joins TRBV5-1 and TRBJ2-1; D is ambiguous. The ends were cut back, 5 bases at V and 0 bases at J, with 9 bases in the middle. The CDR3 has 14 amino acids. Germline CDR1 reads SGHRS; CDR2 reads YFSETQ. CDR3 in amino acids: CASRAEHSYNEQFF. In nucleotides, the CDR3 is TGCGCCAGCAGGGCGGAACACTCCTACAATGAGCAGTTCTTC.

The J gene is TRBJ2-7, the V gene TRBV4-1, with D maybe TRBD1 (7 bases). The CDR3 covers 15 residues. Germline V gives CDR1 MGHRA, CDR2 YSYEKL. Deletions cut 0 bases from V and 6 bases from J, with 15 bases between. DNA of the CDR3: TGCGCCAGCAGCCAAGATTCCCAGGGGGGTCGCGAGCAGTACTTC. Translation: CASSQDSQGGREQYF.

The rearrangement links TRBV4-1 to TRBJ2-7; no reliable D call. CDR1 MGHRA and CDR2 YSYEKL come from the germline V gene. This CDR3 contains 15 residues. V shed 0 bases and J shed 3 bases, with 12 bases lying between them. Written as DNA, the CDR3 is TGCGCCAGCAGCCAAGATCCCCGAGAGGTCTACGAGCAGTACTTC. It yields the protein CASSQDPREVYEQYF.

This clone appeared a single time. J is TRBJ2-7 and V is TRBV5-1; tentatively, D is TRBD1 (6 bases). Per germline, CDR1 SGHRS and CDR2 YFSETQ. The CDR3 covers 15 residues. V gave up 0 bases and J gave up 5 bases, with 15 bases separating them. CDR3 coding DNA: TGCGCCAGCAGCTTGGTGCCAGGGGTAGAGAACGAGCAGTACTTC. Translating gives CASSLVPGVENEQYF.

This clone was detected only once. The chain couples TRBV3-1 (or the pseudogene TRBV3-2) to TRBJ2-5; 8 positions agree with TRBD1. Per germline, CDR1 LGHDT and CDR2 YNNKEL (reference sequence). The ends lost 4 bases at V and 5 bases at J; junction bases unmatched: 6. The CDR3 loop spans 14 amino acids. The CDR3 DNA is TGTGCCAGCAGCCCGGGTCGACAGGGGGAGACCCAGTACTTC. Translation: CASSPGRQGETQYF.

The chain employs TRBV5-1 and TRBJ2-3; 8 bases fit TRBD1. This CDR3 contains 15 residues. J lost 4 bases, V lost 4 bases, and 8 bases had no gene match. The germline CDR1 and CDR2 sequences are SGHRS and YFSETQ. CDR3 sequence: CASSPTDRGADTQYF. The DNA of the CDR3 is TGCGCCAGCAGCCCCACTGACAGGGGTGCAGATACGCAGTATTTT.

In DNA, the CDR3 is TGTGCCAGTACCCCGGCCCCAGGGGGAAATGAAAAACTGTTTTTT. Translated: CASTPAPGGNEKLFF. This chain uses TRBV19 with TRBJ1-4; 7 positions agree with TRBD1. The CDR3 has 15 amino acids. Trimming took 7 bases from V and 5 from J; bases not matched to a gene: 10. The germline V gene encodes CDR1 LNHDA and CDR2 SQIVND (reference sequence).

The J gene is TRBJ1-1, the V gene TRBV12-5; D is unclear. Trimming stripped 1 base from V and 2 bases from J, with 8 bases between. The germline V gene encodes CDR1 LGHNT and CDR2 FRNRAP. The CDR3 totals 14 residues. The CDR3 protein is CASGLGVGNTEAFF. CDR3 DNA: TGTGCTAGTGGTTTGGGGGTGGGCAACACTGAAGCTTTCTTT.

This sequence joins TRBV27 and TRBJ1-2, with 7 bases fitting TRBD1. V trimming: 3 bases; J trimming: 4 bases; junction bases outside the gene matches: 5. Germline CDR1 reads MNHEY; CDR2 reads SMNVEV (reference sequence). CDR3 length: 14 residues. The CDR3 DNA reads TGTGCCAGCAGTTTTTTGGGGGACAGCTATGGCTACACCTTC. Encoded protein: CASSFLGDSYGYTF.

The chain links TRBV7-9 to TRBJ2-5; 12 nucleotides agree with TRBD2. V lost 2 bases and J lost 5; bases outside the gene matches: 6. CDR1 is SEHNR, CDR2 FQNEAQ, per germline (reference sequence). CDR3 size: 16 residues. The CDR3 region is CASSLLAGGFEETQYF. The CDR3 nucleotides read TGTGCCAGCAGCTTACTAGCGGGAGGGTTTGAGGAGACCCAGTACTTC.

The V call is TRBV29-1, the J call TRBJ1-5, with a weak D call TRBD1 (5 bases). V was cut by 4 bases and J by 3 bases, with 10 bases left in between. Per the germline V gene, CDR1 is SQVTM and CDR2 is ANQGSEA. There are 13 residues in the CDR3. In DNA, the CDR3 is TGCAGCGTTGTTTGGGGCATCAATCAGCCCCAGCATTTT. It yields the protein CSVVWGINQPQHF.

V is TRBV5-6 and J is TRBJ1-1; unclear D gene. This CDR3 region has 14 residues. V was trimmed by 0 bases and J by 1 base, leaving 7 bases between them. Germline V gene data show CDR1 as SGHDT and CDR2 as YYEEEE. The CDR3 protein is CASSLGRRNTEAFF. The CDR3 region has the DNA TGTGCCAGCAGCTTGGGTCGGAGGAACACTGAAGCTTTCTTT. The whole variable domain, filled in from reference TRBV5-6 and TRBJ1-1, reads DAGVTQSPTHLIKTRGQQVTLRCSPKSGHDTVSWYQQALGQGPQFIFQYYEEEERQRGNFPDRFSGHQFPNYSSELNVNALLLGDSALYLCASSLGRRNTEAFFGQGTRLTVV.

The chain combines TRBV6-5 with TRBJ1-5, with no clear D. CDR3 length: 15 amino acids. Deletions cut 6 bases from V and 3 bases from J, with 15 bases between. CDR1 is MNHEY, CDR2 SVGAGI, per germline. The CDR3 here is CASRPRGDPNQPQHF. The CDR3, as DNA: TGTGCCAGCAGGCCACGGGGAGACCCCAATCAGCCCCAGCATTTT.